One sample yielded the 8 T cell receptor beta chains listed below, sequenced in a study of response to subunit inactivated influenza vaccine. Each CDR3 protein is one row after TCRdb ran MiXCR on the RT-PCR reads. The sample holds over 400,000 distinct CDR3 sequences, around 9.9% seen once. The sequencing here drew on PBMCs from blood, taken roughly 45 days after vaccination. All receptors derive from a man aged 50 to 60 who received an inactivated influenza vaccine.

This clonotype turned up a few times. The chain is built from TRBV7-2 and TRBJ1-2; no definite D call. CDR1 is SGHTA, CDR2 FQGNSA, per germline. CDR3 length: 14 residues. V was trimmed by 3 bases and J by 2 bases, leaving 10 bases between them. Written as DNA, the CDR3 is TGTGCCAGCAGCTTTGGTAGGGAGAACTATGGCTACACCTTC. Amino acids: CASSFGRENYGYTF.

This clonotype was seen a handful of times. The rearrangement links TRBV5-6 to TRBJ2-3; D is undetermined. This CDR3 is built from 13 residues. Trimming took 0 bases from V and 4 from J, leaving 6 bases between them. Germline loops: CDR1 SGHDT, CDR2 YYEEEE. CDR3 DNA sequence: TGTGCCAGCAGCTTGGTGACGCCAGATACGCAGTATTTT. Amino acids: CASSLVTPDTQYF. Full variable domain (rest looked up from reference TRBV5-6 and TRBJ2-3): DAGVTQSPTHLIKTRGQQVTLRCSPKSGHDTVSWYQQALGQGPQFIFQYYEEEERQRGNFPDRFSGHQFPNYSSELNVNALLLGDSALYLCASSLVTPDTQYFGPGTRLTVL.

This clonotype was picked up a small number of times. This rearrangement joins TRBV28 to TRBJ2-7, with 12 bases matching TRBD1. This CDR3 contains 14 residues. The germline V gene has CDR1 MDHEN and CDR2 SYDVKM. CDR3 coding DNA: TGTGCGGCCCGGGACAGGGGGCGCATCTACGAGCAGTACTTC. It codes for CAARDRGRIYEQYF.

This clonotype occurred many times. V usage is TRBV20-1 and J usage is TRBJ2-3; TRBD2 matches at 10 bases. The germline V gene has CDR1 DFQATT and CDR2 SNEGSKA (reference sequence). The CDR3 is 17 amino acids. After removal of 3 bases from V and 2 bases from J, the junction contained 11 bases not matched to a gene. The CDR3, as DNA: TGCAGTGCTAGCGGGGCTAGCGGGAGAGGGTACACAGATACGCAGTATTTT. It yields the protein CSASGASGRGYTDTQYF.

This clonotype came up a few times. This chain connects TRBV4-3 to TRBJ2-7, with no clear D. Trimming took 0 bases from V and 2 from J, leaving 11 bases between them. There are 15 residues in the CDR3. The germline CDR1 and CDR2 sequences are LGHNA and YSLEER. CDR3 sequence reads: CASSQDLGWPYEQYF. The CDR3 nucleotides read TGCGCCAGCAGCCAAGATCTGGGATGGCCCTACGAGCAGTACTTC.

The chain uses TRBV20-1 and TRBJ1-5, with D unresolved. This CDR3 contains 13 residues. V gave up 0 bases and J gave up 5 bases, with 8 bases separating them. Germline V CDR1 and CDR2: DFQATT, SNEGSKA (reference sequence). CDR3 nucleotide sequence: TGCAGTGCTAGAGAACAACTTGATCAGCCCCAGCATTTT. This sequence encodes CSAREQLDQPQHF.

There are many counts of this clonotype. The chain combines TRBV24-1 with TRBJ1-2; no clear D. Trimming pared 2 bases from V and 0 bases from J, leaving 3 bases between. Germline CDR1 is KGHDR and CDR2 is SFDVKD. CDR3 length: 13 amino acids. The CDR3, as DNA: TGTGCCACCAGTGATTGGGCTAACTATGGCTACACCTTC. Translating gives CATSDWANYGYTF.

This clonotype was picked up a small number of times. This rearrangement joins TRBV20-1 to TRBJ2-7; 16 nucleotides agree with TRBD2. The CDR3 extends over 17 amino acids. J lost 0 bases, V lost 3 bases, and 5 bases had no gene match. The germline V gene has CDR1 DFQATT and CDR2 SNEGSKA (reference sequence). The CDR3 region is CSARGLAGGPSSYEQYF. Written as DNA, the CDR3 is TGCAGTGCTAGGGGACTAGCGGGGGGGCCCAGCTCCTACGAGCAGTACTTC.